A selection of T cell receptor beta chains follows, all from one sample in a study of shared clonotypes between healthy human individuals. Some clones are missing from TCRdb's copy, which holds only in-frame ones; the method was immunoSEQ multiplex PCR. Among 2,500,000 or so clones listed, just over 90% were seen once. Sequencing used naive CD4+ T cells sorted from blood. The source is a young man in good health. Both conserved end residues are part of each CDR3. A D gene is named only where the DNA matches it firmly. Only some rows state a clone size, as once, few, many or a class for expanded clones.

TRBJ2-3	TRBV19	TRBD1	.	CASSIRTGRVTDTQYF	TGTGCCAGTAGTATTCGGACAGGTAGAGTGACAGATACGCAGTATTTT
TRBJ2-1	TRBV5-4	TRBD1	.	CASSMDRRPANEQFF	TGTGCCAGCAGTATGGACAGGCGCCCCGCCAATGAGCAGTTCTTC
TRBJ1-3	TRBV30	TRBD1	.	CAWRSKGQGRSGNTIYF	TGTGCCTGGCGATCAAAGGGACAGGGAAGGTCTGGAAACACCATATATTTT
TRBJ1-3	TRBV14	.	.	CASSHLGVTGNTIYF	TGTGCCAGCAGCCATTTAGGGGTGACTGGAAACACCATATATTTT
TRBJ2-2	TRBV10-1	.	.	CASSPSEATGELFF	TGCGCCAGCAGTCCCAGTGAAGCGACCGGGGAGCTGTTTTTT
TRBJ2-3	TRBV2	TRBD2	.	CASSPYAGGTDTQYF	TGTGCCAGCAGTCCATATGCGGGGGGGACAGATACGCAGTATTTT
TRBJ2-7	TRBV5-1	.	.	CASSRDGYEQYF	TGCGCCAGCAGCAGAGACGGTTACGAGCAGTACTTC
TRBJ2-7	TRBV18	TRBD2	.	CASSPPGLAGTEQYF	TGTGCCAGCTCACCCCCAGGACTAGCGGGAACCGAGCAGTACTTC
TRBJ2-1	TRBV7-6	.	.	CASSLGYGGVREQFF	TGTGCCAGCAGCTTAGGGTATGGAGGGGTCAGGGAGCAGTTCTTC
TRBJ2-7	TRBV28	.	.	CASSLHYEQYF	TGTGCCAGCAGTTTACACTACGAGCAGTACTTC
TRBJ1-6	TRBV7-2	TRBD1	.	CASSPRTGSYNSPLHF	TGTGCCAGCAGCCCTCGGACAGGGTCCTATAATTCACCCCTCCACTTT
TRBJ1-2	TRBV6-1	TRBD1	.	CASTTGQGGNYGYTF	TGTGCCAGCACCACGGGACAGGGAGGTAACTATGGCTACACCTTC
TRBJ2-1	TRBV19	.	.	CASRRSGGTGDEQFF	TGTGCCAGTAGACGATCCGGGGGCACAGGGGATGAGCAGTTCTTC
TRBJ2-3	TRBV5-1	TRBD1	.	CASRTGFQDTQYF	TGCGCCAGCAGGACAGGGTTTCAAGATACGCAGTATTTT
TRBJ1-5	TRBV23-1	.	few	CASSRTVVWPQHF	TGCGCCAGCAGTCGAACAGTCGTATGGCCCCAGCATTTT
TRBJ2-3	TRBV7-9	TRBD2	.	CASSPWGSGEGDTQYF	TGTGCCAGCAGCCCGTGGGGTAGCGGGGAAGGGGATACGCAGTATTTT
TRBJ2-2	TRBV25-1	TRBD1	once	CASRLGQAVPGELFF	TGTGCCAGCAGACTCGGACAGGCGGTGCCCGGGGAGCTGTTTTTT
TRBJ1-1	TRBV10-2	TRBD1	few	CASTENTGVTEAFF	TGCGCCAGCACTGAAAACACAGGGGTCACTGAAGCTTTCTTT
TRBJ1-3	TRBV2	.	.	CASRAPTETGNTIYF	TGTGCCAGCAGGGCCCCTACAGAAACTGGAAACACCATATATTTT
TRBJ1-3	TRBV18	.	once	CASSPSVINSGNTIYF	TGTGCCAGCTCACCGTCAGTAATCAACTCTGGAAACACCATATATTTT
TRBJ2-1	TRBV7-2	.	.	CASSSRFGEQFF	TGTGCCAGCAGCTCTAGATTCGGTGAGCAGTTCTTC
TRBJ1-5	TRBV6-5	.	.	CASSRAANQPQHF	TGTGCCAGCAGCCGGGCGGCGAATCAGCCCCAGCATTTT
TRBJ1-1	TRBV10-3	.	.	CAISATVPAEAFF	TGTGCCATCAGTGCGACAGTTCCCGCTGAAGCTTTCTTT
TRBJ1-1	TRBV6-5	.	.	CASSKPGGTEAFF	TGTGCCAGCAGTAAACCTGGCGGGACTGAAGCTTTCTTT
TRBJ1-5	TRBV6-1	.	.	CASTPDREPQHF	TGTGCCAGCACCCCGGACAGAGAGCCCCAGCATTTT
TRBJ2-7	TRBV19	.	.	CASSIDRSSGEQYF	TGTGCCAGTAGTATAGATCGGTCGTCGGGCGAGCAGTACTTC
TRBJ1-1	TRBV6-5	.	.	CASSYFDGEAFF	TGTGCCAGCAGTTACTTCGACGGTGAAGCTTTCTTT
TRBJ2-7	TRBV29-1	.	.	CSVEYSYEQYF	TGCAGCGTTGAATACTCCTACGAGCAGTACTTC
TRBJ2-7	TRBV6-1	TRBD1	.	CASSADRDRGFEQYF	TGTGCCAGCAGTGCTGACCGGGACAGGGGGTTCGAGCAGTACTTC
TRBJ1-1	TRBV9	TRBD1	.	CASSGARGTFYTEAFF	TGTGCCAGCAGCGGTGCCAGGGGGACTTTCTACACTGAAGCTTTCTTT
TRBJ2-5	TRBV19	.	.	CASSVPRGETQYF	TGTGCCAGTAGCGTTCCCCGCGGAGAGACCCAGTACTTC
TRBJ2-1	TRBV6-1	TRBD1	once	CASSEQGAREQFF	TGTGCCAGCAGTGAACAGGGGGCCCGTGAGCAGTTCTTC
TRBJ2-7	TRBV5-5	.	.	CASSLASGSPYEQYF	TGTGCCAGCAGCTTGGCATCGGGGAGTCCCTACGAGCAGTACTTC
TRBJ2-3	TRBV7-2	TRBD2	.	CASSLGPAGLGTDTQYF	TGTGCCAGCAGCTTAGGCCCAGCGGGATTAGGCACAGATACGCAGTATTTT
TRBJ2-7	TRBV14	.	.	CASSQTTAEPYEQYF	TGTGCCAGCAGCCAGACAACAGCGGAACCCTACGAGCAGTACTTC
TRBJ1-2	TRBV2	.	.	CATKQIQAYGYTF	TGTGCCACCAAACAGATCCAGGCCTATGGCTACACCTTC
TRBJ1-2	TRBV18	.	.	CASSLYPSYLTVNYGYTF	TGTGCCAGCTCACTTTATCCCAGCTACCTCACCGTTAACTATGGCTACACCTTC
TRBJ1-6	TRBV7-2	TRBD1	.	CASSPGPTGGISPLHF	TGTGCCAGCAGCCCGGGCCCAACAGGGGGTATTTCACCCCTCCACTTT
TRBJ2-2	TRBV4-1	.	.	CASRGTLGTGELFF	TGCGCCAGCAGAGGGACTTTGGGGACCGGGGAGCTGTTTTTT
TRBJ2-5	TRBV21-1	.	.	CASSLRTSGSPEEAQYF	TGTGCCAGCAGCTTAAGGACTAGCGGTTCTCCGGAGGAGGCCCAGTACTTC
TRBJ1-1	TRBV7-3	TRBD1	.	CASSLLTGGNTEAFF	TGTGCCAGCAGCTTACTTACAGGGGGGAACACTGAAGCTTTCTTT
TRBJ2-1	TRBV6-5	.	.	CASGRGQQYNEQFF	TGTGCCAGCGGCCGGGGGCAACAATACAATGAGCAGTTCTTC
TRBJ1-1	TRBV2	TRBD1	.	CASSSGQIYRTEAFF	TGTGCCAGCAGTTCGGGACAGATTTATCGCACTGAAGCTTTCTTT
TRBJ2-5	TRBV5-6	.	.	CASSLRTVQETQYF	TGTGCCAGCAGCTTGCGGACAGTTCAAGAGACCCAGTACTTC
TRBJ2-2	TRBV12-5	.	few	CASGTDSVNTGELFF	TGTGCTAGTGGAACGGACAGTGTGAACACCGGGGAGCTGTTTTTT
TRBJ2-2	TRBV18	.	once	CASSPPWAPNTGELFF	TGTGCCAGCTCACCACCGTGGGCCCCGAACACCGGGGAGCTGTTTTTT